This T cell receptor beta chain came from a study of blood T cell repertoires in COVID-19. Study summary: Samples came from the United States, Italy and Spain, spanning acute and convalescent COVID-19. PBMCs, B-cell-depleted T cells, or T cells were the source of the cDNA or gDNA that made up the material.

In this sample, this clone turned up once. The V and J ends lost 0 bases and 4 bases respectively, with 10 bases between them. The germline gives CDR1 MGHRA, CDR2 YSYEKL. The CDR3 runs 16 residues. Libraries were prepared by immunoSEQ multiplex PCR; TCRdb keeps only in-frame clonotypes and omits some of them. This sample has some 270,000 clones, with 65% to 85% found just once. Cohorts were determined from participant-reported clinical history. Cohort 3 recovered donors had two negative PCRs, clearance, or symptom resolution. The J gene is TRBJ2-6, the V gene TRBV4-1, with a weak D call TRBD2 (7 bases). Material for sequencing was PBMCs or T cells enriched from blood (not recorded which). The TCR sequence derives from a man in his forties or fifties who had recovered from COVID-19. The CDR3 nucleotides read TGCGCCAGCAGCCAAGACGCGGGGGCCGGGGCCAACGTCCTGACTTTC. Translating it yields CASSQDAGAGANVLTF.